The 10 T cell receptor beta chains below all came from one sample that was sequenced in a study of T-cell reconstitution after alpha-beta-depleted transplantation in children. During its preparation, the TCRbeta library received unique molecular identifiers. MiXCR was run by TCRdb on the PCR reads, yielding one entry per CDR3 protein. The sample includes a few hundred thousand distinct CDR3 sequences, almost 10% seen only once; the top ten take 10%. Sequenced material: PBMCs from the stem cell graft donor, taken from the stem cell graft. The source of these receptors is a human donor who donated a stem cell graft to a child with SCID.

In its sample, this clonotype was seen a few times. CDR3 bases: TGTGCCAGCAGCTCATTCTTAGGGGCCAACACCGGGGAGCTGTTTTTT. This translates into CASSSFLGANTGELFF. The chain is built from TRBV11-2 and TRBJ2-2; possibly TRBD1 for D (5 bases). The CDR3 totals 16 residues. V was shortened by 4 bases and J by 2 bases, with 14 bases between the two germline ends. Germline CDR1 SGHAT, CDR2 FQNNGV.

This clonotype showed up just a few times. V gene TRBV7-8 combines with J gene TRBJ1-6; TRBD1 is a possible D gene (6 bases). Trimming took off 0 bases at V and 6 bases at J, with 15 bases between the two ends. CDR3 length: 17 residues. From germline, CDR1 is SGHVS and CDR2 FQNEAQ. CDR3 nucleotides: TGTGCCAGCAGCTTAGCGTCAGGGGCGCAGGTTAATTCACCCCTCCACTTT. Translating it yields CASSLASGAQVNSPLHF.

Only a few counts were recorded for this clonotype. V gene TRBV19 combines with J gene TRBJ2-2; D is tentatively TRBD1 or TRBD2 (5 bases each). The CDR3 loop spans 16 amino acids. Between the trimmed V and J ends, which lost 5 bases and 6 bases, there was a span of 19 bases. CDR1 and CDR2 (germline): LNHDA, SQIVND (reference sequence). CDR3 sequence reads: CASSRDGASIAGELFF. CDR3 in DNA: TGTGCCAGTAGTCGGGATGGGGCGTCTATTGCCGGGGAGCTGTTTTTT.

The sample holds many counts of this clonotype. The chain uses TRBV29-1 and TRBJ2-3; TRBD1 aligns across 7 bases. This CDR3 has 12 residues. Germline V gives CDR1 SQVTM, CDR2 ANQGSEA. The J segment lost 1 base and the V segment lost 7 bases, leaving 2 bases of the junction unmatched. DNA of the CDR3: TGCAGCGCCGGACAGGGCACAGATACGCAGTATTTT. Translated: CSAGQGTDTQYF.

Many counts were recorded for this clonotype. The rearrangement joins TRBV12-3 or TRBV12-4 to TRBJ2-5; 12 bases line up with TRBD2. This CDR3 comprises 16 residues. V lost 4 bases to trimming and J lost 2 bases; unmatched junction nucleotides: 5. CDR3 amino acids: CASSSSGGARQETQYF. The DNA of the CDR3 is TGTGCCAGCAGTTCTAGCGGGGGGGCCCGGCAAGAGACCCAGTACTTC.

The V gene is TRBV12-5, the J gene TRBJ1-5; D gene uncertain. Germline V lookup: CDR1 LGHNT, CDR2 FRNRAP. The CDR3 is made up of 16 amino acids. V was trimmed by 1 base and J by 3 bases, leaving 13 bases between them. As DNA, the CDR3 is TGTGCTAGTGGTTTGGACCCTGGACGGTACAATCAGCCCCAGCATTTT. Translating gives CASGLDPGRYNQPQHF.

This clonotype came up a few times. J is TRBJ2-3 and V is TRBV24-1; 7 bases line up with TRBD1. From germline, CDR1 is KGHDR and CDR2 SFDVKD. With 4 bases clipped from V and 1 base from J, the junction kept 13 bases outside the gene matches. This CDR3 region has 18 residues. The CDR3 nucleotides are TGTGCCACCAGTGAGGAAGGACAGGACGAGCCCCGCACAGATACGCAGTATTTT. Translating it yields CATSEEGQDEPRTDTQYF.

J is TRBJ2-5 and V is TRBV7-8; 11 bases are shared with TRBD2. The CDR3 consists of 16 residues. CDR1 and CDR2 from the germline V gene are SGHVS and FQNEAQ. J lost 5 bases, V lost 4 bases, and 9 bases had no gene match. The CDR3 DNA is TGTGCCAGCAGCTACACTAGCGGGGGACCTCCGGAGACCCAGTACTTC. Protein: CASSYTSGGPPETQYF.

A note on this clonotype: A much larger clone differs by one base, so this may be a read error. The chain joins TRBV6-1 to TRBJ2-7; D may correspond to TRBD1 or TRBD2 (6 bases each). The germline CDR1 and CDR2 sequences are MNHNS and SASEGT. This CDR3 comprises 13 residues. DNA for the CDR3: TGTACTTCCTCAAGGGGGACTGTGTACGAGCAGTACTTC. It encodes CTSSRGTVYEQYF.

This clonotype was counted between two and nine times. The genes are TRBV5-1 and TRBJ2-1; 7 bases map to TRBD1. The CDR3 sequence is 15 residues long. Unmatched junction bases numbered 15, after V lost 6 bases and J lost 9 bases. Germline V CDR1 and CDR2: SGHRS, YFSETQ. The CDR3 region has the DNA TGCGCCAGCACTCTAGGGGACAGAGGTCTGAGTGAGCAGTTCTTC. Its translation: CASTLGDRGLSEQFF.